The rows below give T cell receptor beta chains drawn from one sample of a study of patients and donors after allogeneic stem cell transplantation. TCRdb fed the RT-PCR reads into MiXCR, producing one record per CDR3 protein. The top ten clones hold 5% to 7.5% of a sample with about 960,000 distinct CDR3 sequences, about a sixth of them seen once. Sequencing was performed on blood, either unsorted or a sorted T cell fraction (not recorded which). These receptor sequences come from a human donor who was either an allogeneic HSCT recipient or a stem cell or donor lymphocyte infusion donor (not recorded which). It is not recorded whose cells these are; they may come from a transplant donor. CDR3s include the opening cysteine and the closing phenylalanine or tryptophan. The order of the fields is D gene, J gene, V gene, clone size, CDR3 DNA, CDR3 protein. D genes are given only for firm matches. Clone size is stated in some rows and not others, as once, few, many or a class when expanded.

d_gene: TRBD1
j_gene: TRBJ1-2
v_gene: TRBV3-1
abundance: NA
CDR3nt: TGTGCCAGCAGCCAAGTTCAGGGGGTCTATGGCTACACCTTC
CDR3aa: CASSQVQGVYGYTF

d_gene: NA
j_gene: TRBJ2-5
v_gene: TRBV5-1
abundance: NA
CDR3nt: TGCGCCAGCAGCTTAGAGGACGTTGAGACCCAGTACTTC
CDR3aa: CASSLEDVETQYF

d_gene: NA
j_gene: TRBJ1-1
v_gene: TRBV25-1
abundance: NA
CDR3nt: TGTGCCAGCCGACCCGCCCTCCGGAACACTGAAGCTTTCTTT
CDR3aa: CASRPALRNTEAFF

d_gene: NA
j_gene: TRBJ2-1
v_gene: TRBV24-1
abundance: NA
CDR3nt: TGTGCCACCAGTGATTTTGGGGGGCGATCCTACAATGAGCAGTTCTTC
CDR3aa: CATSDFGGRSYNEQFF

d_gene: NA
j_gene: TRBJ1-1
v_gene: TRBV7-8
abundance: few
CDR3nt: TGTGCCAGCGCACCTCGCCAGGGACTAAGGATGAACACTGAAGCTTTCTTT
CDR3aa: CASAPRQGLRMNTEAFF

d_gene: NA
j_gene: TRBJ1-3
v_gene: TRBV12-3/TRBV12-4
abundance: many
CDR3nt: TGTGCCAGCAGTTTAGGAGGGCTCTCTGGAAACACCATATATTTT
CDR3aa: CASSLGGLSGNTIYF

d_gene: NA
j_gene: TRBJ1-4
v_gene: TRBV29-1
abundance: NA
CDR3nt: TGCAGCGTGGACGGACGGAGGTCTAATGAAAAACTGTTTTTT
CDR3aa: CSVDGRRSNEKLFF

d_gene: NA
j_gene: TRBJ2-5
v_gene: TRBV20-1
abundance: few
CDR3nt: TGCAGTGCTAGTCTTGGACCGGTTCTTGAGACCCAGTACTTC
CDR3aa: CSASLGPVLETQYF

d_gene: TRBD1
j_gene: TRBJ2-3
v_gene: TRBV7-7
abundance: NA
CDR3nt: TGTGCTAGCAGCACTGACAGGGGAAGCACAGATACGCAGTATTTT
CDR3aa: CASSTDRGSTDTQYF

d_gene: TRBD1
j_gene: TRBJ1-6
v_gene: TRBV4-2
abundance: NA
CDR3nt: TGTGCCAGCAGCCTCTCTAGACCCCAGGGGGCCGATTCACCCCTCCACTTT
CDR3aa: CASSLSRPQGADSPLHF

d_gene: TRBD2
j_gene: TRBJ2-3
v_gene: TRBV24-1
abundance: NA
CDR3nt: TGTGCCACCAGTGAGACTAGCGGGGGCCACACAGATACGCAGTATTTT
CDR3aa: CATSETSGGHTDTQYF

d_gene: NA
j_gene: TRBJ2-1
v_gene: TRBV20-1
abundance: NA
CDR3nt: TGCAGTGCTAGCATCGGTGATGAGCAGTTCTTC
CDR3aa: CSASIGDEQFF

d_gene: TRBD1
j_gene: TRBJ1-2
v_gene: TRBV11-2
abundance: few
CDR3nt: TGTGCCAGCAGCTTAGAACACGGGACAGCCTATGGCTACACCTTC
CDR3aa: CASSLEHGTAYGYTF

d_gene: NA
j_gene: TRBJ1-5
v_gene: TRBV7-2
abundance: NA
CDR3nt: TGTGCCAGCAGCGAGGTCGGACGGAGCAATCAGCCCCAGCATTTT
CDR3aa: CASSEVGRSNQPQHF

d_gene: NA
j_gene: TRBJ2-5
v_gene: TRBV12-3/TRBV12-4
abundance: NA
CDR3nt: TGTGCCAGCACCCTTCCGGGCCCATTAGGGGAGACCCAGTACTTC
CDR3aa: CASTLPGPLGETQYF

d_gene: TRBD2
j_gene: TRBJ2-3
v_gene: TRBV7-8
abundance: few
CDR3nt: TGTGCCAGCAGCATAAGCGGGGGGAAGACAGATACGCAGTATTTT
CDR3aa: CASSISGGKTDTQYF

d_gene: NA
j_gene: TRBJ2-5
v_gene: TRBV24-1
abundance: NA
CDR3nt: TGTGCCACCAGTGATCAGGGGGGAGAGACCCAGTACTTC
CDR3aa: CATSDQGGETQYF

d_gene: NA
j_gene: TRBJ1-1
v_gene: TRBV19
abundance: few
CDR3nt: TGTGCCAGTAGTATAATGGGCACGGGGAACACTGAAGCTTTCTTT
CDR3aa: CASSIMGTGNTEAFF

d_gene: NA
j_gene: TRBJ1-1
v_gene: TRBV10-3
abundance: NA
CDR3nt: TGTGCCATCAGGCACGGGGCTCTGAACACTGAAGCTTTCTTT
CDR3aa: CAIRHGALNTEAFF

d_gene: TRBD2
j_gene: TRBJ2-3
v_gene: TRBV7-8
abundance: NA
CDR3nt: TGTGCCAGCGGCGATAGCGGGGGGACCTCAAGCACAGATACGCAGTATTTT
CDR3aa: CASGDSGGTSSTDTQYF

d_gene: TRBD2
j_gene: TRBJ2-7
v_gene: TRBV6-1
abundance: NA
CDR3nt: TGTGCCAGCAGTCTCGTCGCGGGAGCCAAATCCTACGAGCAGTACTTC
CDR3aa: CASSLVAGAKSYEQYF

d_gene: NA
j_gene: TRBJ1-2
v_gene: TRBV5-1
abundance: NA
CDR3nt: TGCGCCAGCGTCCTTCAGGGACTCTACTATGGCTACACCTTC
CDR3aa: CASVLQGLYYGYTF

d_gene: NA
j_gene: TRBJ1-2
v_gene: TRBV19
abundance: NA
CDR3nt: TGTGCCAGTACAAGGGGCCTACTCTATGGCTACACCTTC
CDR3aa: CASTRGLLYGYTF

d_gene: NA
j_gene: TRBJ2-1
v_gene: TRBV12-3/TRBV12-4
abundance: NA
CDR3nt: TGTGCCAGCAGCCAGCTTTATGAGCAGTTCTTC
CDR3aa: CASSQLYEQFF

d_gene: NA
j_gene: TRBJ2-7
v_gene: TRBV11-3
abundance: NA
CDR3nt: TGTGCCAGCAGCTTAGACTCCTGGACTGGCCCAGCCGAGCAGTACTTC
CDR3aa: CASSLDSWTGPAEQYF

d_gene: NA
j_gene: TRBJ2-2
v_gene: TRBV18
abundance: NA
CDR3nt: TGTGCCACCGTCCCGACAGGTGCCGGGGAGCTGTTTTTT
CDR3aa: CATVPTGAGELFF

d_gene: TRBD2
j_gene: TRBJ2-1
v_gene: TRBV24-1
abundance: few
CDR3nt: TGTGCCACCAGTGACTTTAGCGGGAACAATGAGCAGTTCTTC
CDR3aa: CATSDFSGNNEQFF

d_gene: TRBD1
j_gene: TRBJ1-2
v_gene: TRBV4-3
abundance: few
CDR3nt: TGCGCCAGCAGCCCTGGGACAGCCCTTGATTCTGGCTACACCTTC
CDR3aa: CASSPGTALDSGYTF

d_gene: TRBD1
j_gene: TRBJ2-7
v_gene: TRBV20-1
abundance: few
CDR3nt: TGCAGTGCTACCCTTAGACAGGGGGCAAGTGAGCAGTACTTC
CDR3aa: CSATLRQGASEQYF

d_gene: NA
j_gene: TRBJ1-1
v_gene: TRBV7-9
abundance: NA
CDR3nt: TGTGCCAGCAGACAAACAGGGTACACTGAAGCTTTCTTT
CDR3aa: CASRQTGYTEAFF

d_gene: NA
j_gene: TRBJ2-7
v_gene: TRBV9
abundance: few
CDR3nt: TGTGCCAGCAGCACTAACGACGGGTACGAGCAGTACTTC
CDR3aa: CASSTNDGYEQYF

d_gene: NA
j_gene: TRBJ1-1
v_gene: TRBV15
abundance: few
CDR3nt: TGTGCCACCAGCAGACGGGACGGAATGAACACTGAAGCTTTCTTT
CDR3aa: CATSRRDGMNTEAFF

d_gene: NA
j_gene: TRBJ1-1
v_gene: TRBV12-3/TRBV12-4
abundance: few
CDR3nt: TGTGCCAGCAGTTTAGCGCGTTCCCCCTTCGGTGGGAACACTGAAGCTTTCTTT
CDR3aa: CASSLARSPFGGNTEAFF

d_gene: NA
j_gene: TRBJ1-1
v_gene: TRBV5-1
abundance: NA
CDR3nt: TGCGCCAGCAGCTTCCGGGACGGTCTGAACACTGAAGCTTTCTTT
CDR3aa: CASSFRDGLNTEAFF

d_gene: NA
j_gene: TRBJ1-1
v_gene: TRBV6-1
abundance: few
CDR3nt: TGTGCCAGCAGACATAACATGAACACTGAAGCTTTCTTT
CDR3aa: CASRHNMNTEAFF

d_gene: NA
j_gene: TRBJ2-2
v_gene: TRBV5-1
abundance: few
CDR3nt: TGCGCCAGCAGCACGCTGCGACAGGACTCCGGGGAGCTGTTTTTT
CDR3aa: CASSTLRQDSGELFF

d_gene: NA
j_gene: TRBJ2-7
v_gene: TRBV10-3
abundance: NA
CDR3nt: TGTGCCATCAGTGAGCCGGCCTACGAGCAGTACTTC
CDR3aa: CAISEPAYEQYF

d_gene: NA
j_gene: TRBJ1-1
v_gene: TRBV5-4
abundance: few
CDR3nt: TGTGCCAGCAGCTGGGGGCAGGCGAACACTGAAGCTTTCTTT
CDR3aa: CASSWGQANTEAFF

d_gene: NA
j_gene: TRBJ2-5
v_gene: TRBV7-3
abundance: few
CDR3nt: TGTGCCAGCAGCTTAGCGGCAGGGGAGACCCAGTACTTC
CDR3aa: CASSLAAGETQYF

d_gene: TRBD2
j_gene: TRBJ2-7
v_gene: TRBV27
abundance: NA
CDR3nt: TGTGCCAGCAGTTTATATCTGGGGGGGAACTCCTACGAGCAGTACTTC
CDR3aa: CASSLYLGGNSYEQYF